The TCR beta chain described here comes from a study of T cell responses to AZD1222 COVID-19 vaccine. Note on this clone: Antigen specificity is unknown.

Data came from immunoSEQ multiplex PCR; TCRdb stores just in-frame clones and leaves some out. Seen here are 150,000 to 200,000 clones, approximately 90% observed once, and the top ten hold 25% to 30%. General study points: Elevations in Spike-specific TCR breadth and depth followed administration of two AZD1222 doses.

The sequencing used peripheral blood, collected 28 days after the second AZD1222 dose. This clonotype originated in an adult who received the AZD1222 COVID-19 vaccine.

The CDR3 loop reads CASSLVLLAGFTGELFF. CDR3 nucleotide sequence: TGTGCCAGCAGCTTAGTTCTTCTAGCAGGTTTCACCGGGGAGCTGTTTTTT. The rearrangement uses TRBV7-2 and TRBJ2-2; tentative D call: TRBD2 (5 bases). Germline CDR1 SGHTA, CDR2 FQGNSA. This CDR3 spans 17 amino acids. Deletions cut 1 base from V and 4 bases from J, with 16 bases between.